The 2 T cell receptor beta chains given below trace back to one sample, sequenced in a study of blood T cell repertoires in COVID-19. Libraries were prepared by immunoSEQ multiplex PCR; TCRdb keeps only in-frame clonotypes and omits some of them. The sample carries approximately 170,000 clones, approximately 90% recorded once. The specimen was peripheral blood. These receptors were obtained from a woman older than 75 in a cohort sampled during active or convalescent COVID-19.

The V call is TRBV3-1 (or the pseudogene TRBV3-2), the J call TRBJ1-1; 11 bases are a match to TRBD1. CDR1 LGHDT and CDR2 YNNKEL come from the germline V gene (reference sequence). The CDR3 is 15 residues long. V was pared by 8 bases and J by 1 base, with 6 bases of the junction left unmatched. CDR3 sequence: CASGRTGGGNTEAFF. In DNA form, the CDR3 reads TGTGCCAGCGGGCGGACAGGGGGCGGGAACACTGAAGCTTTCTTT.

This chain uses TRBV10-1 with TRBJ2-3, with D perhaps TRBD2 (5 bases). CDR3 length equals 16 residues. CDR1 is WNHNN, CDR2 SYGVQD, per germline (reference sequence). Trimming shortened V by 0 bases and J by 0 bases, and 10 bases separated the two germline ends. For the CDR3, the DNA is TGCGCCAGCAGTGAGTCGCGGCTAGCTAGCACAGATACGCAGTATTTT. Its translation is CASSESRLASTDTQYF.